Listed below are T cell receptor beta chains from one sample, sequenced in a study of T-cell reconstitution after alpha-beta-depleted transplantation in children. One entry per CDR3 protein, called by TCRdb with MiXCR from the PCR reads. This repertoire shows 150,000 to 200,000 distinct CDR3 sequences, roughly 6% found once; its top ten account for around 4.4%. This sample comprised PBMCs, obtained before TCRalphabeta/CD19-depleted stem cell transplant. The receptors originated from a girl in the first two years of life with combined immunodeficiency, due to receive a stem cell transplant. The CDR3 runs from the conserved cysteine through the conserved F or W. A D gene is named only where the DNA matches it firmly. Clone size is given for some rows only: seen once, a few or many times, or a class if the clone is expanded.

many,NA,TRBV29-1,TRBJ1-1,CSVRATEAFF,TGCAGCGTTCGGGCTACTGAAGCTTTCTTT
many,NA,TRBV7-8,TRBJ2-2,CASSLAQVVNTGELFF,TGTGCCAGCAGCTTAGCCCAGGTTGTAAACACCGGGGAGCTGTTTTTT
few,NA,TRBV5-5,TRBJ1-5,CASSLVPNQPQHF,TGTGCCAGCAGCTTGGTCCCCAATCAGCCCCAGCATTTT
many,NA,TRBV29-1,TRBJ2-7,CSVLRGAAYEQYF,TGCAGCGTTCTGAGGGGGGCTGCCTACGAGCAGTACTTC
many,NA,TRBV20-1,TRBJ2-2,CSARGQGPNTGELFF,TGCAGTGCTAGAGGTCAGGGCCCTAACACCGGGGAGCTGTTTTTT
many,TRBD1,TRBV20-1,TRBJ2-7,CSAPGTGGSYEQYF,TGCAGTGCGCCCGGGACAGGGGGCTCCTACGAGCAGTACTTC
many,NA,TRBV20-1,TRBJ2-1,CSAGLTRVTLNEQFF,TGCAGTGCGGGGTTGACTAGGGTTACTCTCAATGAGCAGTTCTTC
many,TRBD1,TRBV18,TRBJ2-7,CASSPSPQGAVSYEQYF,TGTGCCAGCTCACCGAGTCCCCAGGGGGCTGTCTCCTACGAGCAGTACTTC
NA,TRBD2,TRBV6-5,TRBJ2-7,CASSYLADSYEQYF,TGTGCCAGCAGTTACCTAGCGGACTCCTACGAGCAGTACTTC
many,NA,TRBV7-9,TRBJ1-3,CASTLLRGGGNTIYF,TGTGCCAGCACCTTATTAAGGGGAGGTGGAAACACCATATATTTT
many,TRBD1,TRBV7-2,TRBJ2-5,CASSLAGQGKETQYF,TGTGCCAGCAGCTTAGCGGGACAGGGGAAAGAGACCCAGTACTTC
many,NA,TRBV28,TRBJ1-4,CASSFWQKNEKLFF,TGTGCCAGCAGTTTCTGGCAGAAGAATGAAAAACTGTTTTTT
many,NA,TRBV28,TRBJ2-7,CASSFSRDEQYF,TGTGCCAGCAGTTTTTCCAGGGACGAGCAGTACTTC
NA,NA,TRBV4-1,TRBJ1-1,CASSQAPMNTEAFF,TGCGCCAGCAGCCAAGCACCCATGAACACTGAAGCTTTCTTT
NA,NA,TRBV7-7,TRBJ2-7,CASSLIPPGYEQYF,TGTGCCAGCAGCTTAATCCCTCCCGGCTACGAGCAGTACTTC
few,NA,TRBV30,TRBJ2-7,CAWSDMWGSEQYF,TGTGCCTGGAGTGATATGTGGGGGAGCGAGCAGTACTTC
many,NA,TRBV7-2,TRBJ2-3,CASSLGLDGAKTDTQYF,TGTGCCAGCAGCTTAGGGCTAGATGGGGCGAAAACAGATACGCAGTATTTT
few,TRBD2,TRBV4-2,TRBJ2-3,CASSQEWRGSTDTQYF,TGTGCCAGCAGCCAAGAATGGCGGGGGAGCACAGATACGCAGTATTTT
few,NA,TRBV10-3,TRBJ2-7,CAISNVGGSYEQYF,TGTGCCATCAGTAACGTAGGGGGGTCCTACGAGCAGTACTTC
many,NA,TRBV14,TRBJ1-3,CASSQAASISGNTIYF,TGTGCCAGCAGCCAAGCTGCCTCAATTTCAGGAAACACCATATATTTT
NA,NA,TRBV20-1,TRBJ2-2,CSARTTGELFF,TGCAGTGCTAGAACAACCGGGGAGCTGTTTTTT
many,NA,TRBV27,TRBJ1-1,CASSLKGRLNEAFF,TGTGCCAGCAGTTTAAAGGGGCGGCTGAATGAAGCTTTCTTT
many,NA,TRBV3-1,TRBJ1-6,CASSQLGQGNSPLHF,TGTGCCAGCAGCCAGTTGGGGCAGGGTAATTCACCCCTCCACTTT
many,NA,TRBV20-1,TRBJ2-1,CSALKNHATGIYNEQFF,TGCAGTGCGTTAAAAAACCACGCAACTGGGATATACAATGAGCAGTTCTTC
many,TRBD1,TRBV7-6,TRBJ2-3,CASSLAGTARTQYF,TGTGCCAGCAGCTTAGCAGGGACAGCCCGTACGCAGTATTTT
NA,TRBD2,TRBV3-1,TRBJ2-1,CAFCLMLAGVIPWFEQFF,TGTGCCTTCTGTTTAATGCTAGCGGGAGTAATACCATGGTTTGAGCAGTTCTTC
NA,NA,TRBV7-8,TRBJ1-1,CASSLARLLNTEAFF,TGTGCCAGCAGCTTAGCAAGACTCCTGAACACTGAAGCTTTCTTT
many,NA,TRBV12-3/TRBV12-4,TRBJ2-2,CASSLVLPGELFF,TGTGCCAGCAGTTTAGTTCTCCCCGGGGAGCTGTTTTTT
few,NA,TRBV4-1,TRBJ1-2,CASSQDEKGIGLMGYTF,TGCGCCAGCAGCCAAGATGAAAAGGGGATCGGGCTAATGGGCTACACCTTC
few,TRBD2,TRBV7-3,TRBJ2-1,CASSGLAGGPEEQFF,TGTGCCAGCAGCGGACTAGCGGGAGGGCCAGAAGAGCAGTTCTTC
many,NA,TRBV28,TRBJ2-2,CASTGHTGELFF,TGTGCCAGTACAGGCCACACCGGGGAGCTGTTTTTT
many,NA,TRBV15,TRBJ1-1,CATGRPGLMNTEAFF,TGTGCCACCGGGCGCCCAGGGCTGATGAACACTGAAGCTTTCTTT
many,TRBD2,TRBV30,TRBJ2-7,CAWSMGTSGYEQYF,TGTGCCTGGAGTATGGGCACTAGCGGCTACGAGCAGTACTTC
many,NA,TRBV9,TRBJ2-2,CASSDGVGELFF,TGTGCCAGCAGCGACGGAGTCGGGGAGCTGTTTTTT
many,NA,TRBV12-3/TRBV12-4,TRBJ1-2,CASSRGPGAYGYTF,TGTGCCAGCAGCCGGGGACCGGGGGCCTATGGCTACACCTTC
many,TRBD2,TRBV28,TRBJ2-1,CASSLTGSAGGPGIEQFF,TGTGCCAGCAGTTTAACGGGATCTGCGGGAGGGCCGGGTATTGAGCAGTTCTTC
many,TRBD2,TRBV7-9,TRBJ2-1,CASTGTSSYNEQFF,TGTGCCAGCACTGGGACTAGCTCCTACAATGAGCAGTTCTTC
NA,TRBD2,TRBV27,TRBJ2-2,CASSSGTSGRGELFF,TGTGCCAGCAGTTCCGGGACTAGCGGGAGAGGGGAGCTGTTTTTT
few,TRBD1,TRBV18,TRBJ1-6,CASSGQENSPLHF,TGTGCCAGCTCGGGACAGGAAAATTCACCCCTCCACTTT
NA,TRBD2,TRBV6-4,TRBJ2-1,CASSPAGGLSYNEQFF,TGTGCCAGCAGTCCAGCGGGGGGCTTGTCCTACAATGAGCAGTTCTTC
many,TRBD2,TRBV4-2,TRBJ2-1,CASSPGTTPEQFF,TGTGCCAGCAGCCCCGGGACTACCCCCGAGCAGTTCTTC
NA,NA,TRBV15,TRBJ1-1,CATSRDLATAGTEAFF,TGTGCCACCAGCAGAGATCTGGCAACCGCGGGCACTGAAGCTTTCTTT
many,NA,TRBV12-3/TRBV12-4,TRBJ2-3,CASSLPRNTQYF,TGTGCCAGCAGTTTACCCAGAAATACGCAGTATTTT
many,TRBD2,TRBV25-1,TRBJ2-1,CASSESGLGFNEQFF,TGTGCCAGCAGTGAGTCGGGACTAGGTTTCAATGAGCAGTTCTTC
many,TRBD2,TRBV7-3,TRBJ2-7,CASSLSTGGASEQYF,TGTGCCAGCAGCCTCTCGACGGGGGGTGCTTCCGAGCAGTACTTC
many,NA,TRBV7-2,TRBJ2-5,CASSLQMEETQYF,TGTGCCAGCAGCTTACAGATGGAAGAGACCCAGTACTTC
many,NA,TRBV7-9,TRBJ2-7,CASSLGVYSYEQYF,TGTGCCAGCAGCTTAGGGGTGTACTCCTACGAGCAGTACTTC